This entry features one TCR beta chain sequence. This clone is regarded as medium-sized (0.01 to 0.1%). What antigen it recognizes has not been identified. There are no base qualities to consult, and no much larger clone falls within one base. To prepare the library, the immunoSEQ multiplex PCR assay was applied. The paper's processing steps were these. To diagnose cytomegalovirus status from the catalog of TCR beta chain sequences, a statistical classification framework was built. The table comes from immuneACCESS by way of TCRdb, which keeps in-frame sequences with V and J called. Part of the clones is missing from these tables; in studies checked, under half for an unresolved V gene and the rest for unknown reasons. Clone size and the V and J calls come from that table; the DNA yielded D and trimming. The table for this sample lists approximately 200,000 clones; 80% to 90% of them were counted only once. The ten largest clones represent 13% of the sample.

The CDR3 spans 14 residues, from the cysteine through the phenylalanine. Only the CDR3 DNA is retained, 42 bases long and in frame from the first base. According to the germline V gene, CDR1 reads MGHDK and CDR2 reads SYGVNS. V is pruned by 4 bases and J by 6 bases, leaving 6 bases of the junction without a gene match. The sample belongs to a study of cytomegalovirus exposure and HLA in healthy donors (dated by TCRdb to 2017 to 2019). A note on the overall study: The 500 to 800 repertoires of the first cohort and the approximately 110 validation repertoires were produced on the same platform, according to a later analysis. High-throughput TCR immunosequencing, statistical association of individual TCRs with disease status, and machine learning were combined to predict cytomegalovirus infection status. Along with the approximately 650-subject first cohort, a separate validation cohort of over 90 different subjects was used. The study aimed to test whether cataloging public T cell receptors could reveal signatures of past pathogen exposure. On the study overall, not on this receptor specifically: All 110 or so repertoires were used to score co-occurrence in the validation cohort in a later analysis, because that analysis had no HLA typing for the cohort. According to the authors, the approach could potentially be generalized to other disease states and immunological phenotypes. Cytomegalovirus status was reported to be diagnosed by the classifier with high specificity and sensitivity in both the original and validation cohorts. In a later analysis, TCRs clustered in the first cohort were found to also tend to co-occur in the roughly 120 validation repertoires, with approximately 94% of cluster scores above 0. In vitro tests confirmed that a few of the cytomegalovirus-associated TCR beta chains recognize cytomegalovirus antigens. Across donors, most TCR sequences were observed very rarely, whereas some public TCRs were present in many individuals. In the study, 164 TCR beta chains were listed as associated with cytomegalovirus.

Separate from the roughly 630-subject first cohort, the validation cohort of 95 to 150 subjects was the group to which the donors belonged. The sequence was obtained from a woman aged 25-40 years in good health and CMV-seropositive. The chain was built from TRBV25-1 and TRBJ1-5, and TRBD1 matches 7 of the central bases. Sequenced sample: PBMCs. For the CDR3, the sequence is CASSAPGQFQPQHF. The sequenced DNA: TGTGCCAGCAGTGCACCGGGACAGTTTCAGCCCCAGCATTTT.